This T cell receptor (beta chain) appears in the sequencing data of a study of regulatory T cells in long-lasting Graves disease. Indicated time point: persistent/refractory GD, antithyroid drugs over 5 years with positive TRAb. Generation of the TCR library employed RNA extracted from PBMCs. Arm-PCR with iRepertoire HTBI primers amplified the CDR3 regions for these TCR beta libraries. TCRdb itself ran the multiplex PCR reads through MiXCR, one entry per CDR3 protein. The sample shows roughly 400,000 distinct CDR3 sequences, about 21% of them seen only once. The CDR3 covers 14 residues. Germline CDR1 and CDR2: MNHNS and SASEGT. With 7 bases clipped from V and 7 bases from J, the junction kept 8 bases outside the gene matches.

The specimen comprised peripheral blood mononuclear cells (PBMCs), sampled when the disease was refractory, from a patient treated with antithyroid drugs. The TCR sequence derives from a female donor with Graves disease. This rearrangement joins TRBV6-1 to TRBJ2-2; TRBD2 matches at 8 bases. The CDR3 loop reads CASTLSGIGGELFF. The CDR3 nucleotides are TGTGCCAGCACACTTAGCGGGATCGGCGGGGAGCTGTTTTTT.